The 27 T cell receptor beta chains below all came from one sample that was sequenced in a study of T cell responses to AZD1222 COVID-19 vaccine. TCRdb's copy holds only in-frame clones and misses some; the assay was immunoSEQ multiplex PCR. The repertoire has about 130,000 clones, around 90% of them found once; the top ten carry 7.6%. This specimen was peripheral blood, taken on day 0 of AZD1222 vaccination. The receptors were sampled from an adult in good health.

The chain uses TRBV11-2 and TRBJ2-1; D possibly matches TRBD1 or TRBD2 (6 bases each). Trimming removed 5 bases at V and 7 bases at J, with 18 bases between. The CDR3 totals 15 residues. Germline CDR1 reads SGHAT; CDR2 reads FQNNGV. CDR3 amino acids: CASSPGGGPLNEQFF. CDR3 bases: TGTGCCAGCAGCCCCGGGGGCGGCCCCTTGAATGAGCAGTTCTTC. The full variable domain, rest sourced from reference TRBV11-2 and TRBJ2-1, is EAGVAQSPRYKIIEKRQSVAFWCNPISGHATLYWYQQILGQGPKLLIQFQNNGVVDDSQLPKDRFSAERLKGVDSTLKIQPAKLEDSAVYLCASSPGGGPLNEQFFGPGTRLTVL.

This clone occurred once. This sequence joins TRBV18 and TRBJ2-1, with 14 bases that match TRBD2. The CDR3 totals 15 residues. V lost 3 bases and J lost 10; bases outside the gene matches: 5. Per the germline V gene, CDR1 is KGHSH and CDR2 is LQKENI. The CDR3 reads CASSPGLAGDREQFF. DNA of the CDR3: TGTGCCAGCTCACCGGGACTAGCGGGAGATAGAGAGCAGTTCTTC.

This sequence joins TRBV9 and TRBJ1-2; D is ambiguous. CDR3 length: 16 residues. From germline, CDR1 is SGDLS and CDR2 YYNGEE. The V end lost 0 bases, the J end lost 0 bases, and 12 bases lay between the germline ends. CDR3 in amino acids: CASSVAPAETNYGYTF. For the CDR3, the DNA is TGTGCCAGCAGCGTAGCTCCGGCAGAAACTAACTATGGCTACACCTTC.

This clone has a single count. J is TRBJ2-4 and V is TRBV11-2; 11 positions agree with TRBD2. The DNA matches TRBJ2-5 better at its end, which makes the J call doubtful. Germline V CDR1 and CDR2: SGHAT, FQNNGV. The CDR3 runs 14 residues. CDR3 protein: CASSSPGTSGTQYF. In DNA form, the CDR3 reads TGTGCCAGCAGCTCCCCGGGGACTAGCGGGACCCAGTACTTC.

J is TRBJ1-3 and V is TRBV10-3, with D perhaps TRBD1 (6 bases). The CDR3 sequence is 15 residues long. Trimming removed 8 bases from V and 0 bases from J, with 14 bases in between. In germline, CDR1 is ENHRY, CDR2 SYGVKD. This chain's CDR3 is CAISKGVSSGNTIYF. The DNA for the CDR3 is TGTGCCATCTCCAAGGGGGTAAGCTCTGGAAACACCATATATTTT.

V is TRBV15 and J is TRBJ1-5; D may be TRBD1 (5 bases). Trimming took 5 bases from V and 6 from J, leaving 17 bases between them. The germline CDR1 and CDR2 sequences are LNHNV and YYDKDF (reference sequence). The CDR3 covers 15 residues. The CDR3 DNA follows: TGTGCCACCAGCGAGGCCCGGCAGGGAAGTCAGCCCCAGCATTTT. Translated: CATSEARQGSQPQHF.

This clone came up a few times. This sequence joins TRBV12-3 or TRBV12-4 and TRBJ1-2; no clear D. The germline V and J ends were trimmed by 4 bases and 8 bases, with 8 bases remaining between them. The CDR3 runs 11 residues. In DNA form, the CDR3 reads TGTGCCAGCAGTTCCGTACTGGGCTACACCTTC. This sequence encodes CASSSVLGYTF.

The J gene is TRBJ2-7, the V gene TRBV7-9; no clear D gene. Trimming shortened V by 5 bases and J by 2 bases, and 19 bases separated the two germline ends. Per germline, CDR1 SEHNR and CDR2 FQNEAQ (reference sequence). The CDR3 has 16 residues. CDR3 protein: CASSALVGSPTYEQYF. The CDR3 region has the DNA TGTGCCAGCAGCGCCCTGGTGGGATCGCCGACCTACGAGCAGTACTTC.

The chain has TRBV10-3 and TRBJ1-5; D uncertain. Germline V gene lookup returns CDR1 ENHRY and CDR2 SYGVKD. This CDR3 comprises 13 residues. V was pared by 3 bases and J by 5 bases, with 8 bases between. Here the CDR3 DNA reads TGTGCCATCAGTGAACGTACAGATCAGCCCCAGCATTTT. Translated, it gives CAISERTDQPQHF.

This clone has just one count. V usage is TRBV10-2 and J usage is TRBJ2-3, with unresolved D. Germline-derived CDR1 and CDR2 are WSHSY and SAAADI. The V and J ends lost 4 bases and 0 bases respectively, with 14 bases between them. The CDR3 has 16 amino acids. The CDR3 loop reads CASSGFDTTSTDTQYF. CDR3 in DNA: TGCGCCAGCAGTGGGTTCGACACTACTAGCACAGATACGCAGTATTTT.

This CDR3 is CQTGDPSSGNTIYF. As DNA, the CDR3 is TGTCAAACGGGAGATCCTTCCTCTGGAAACACCATATATTTT. V and J are TRBV6-6 and TRBJ1-3; D is uncertain. The CDR3 extends over 14 amino acids. CDR1 MNHNY and CDR2 SVGAGI come from the germline V gene (reference sequence).

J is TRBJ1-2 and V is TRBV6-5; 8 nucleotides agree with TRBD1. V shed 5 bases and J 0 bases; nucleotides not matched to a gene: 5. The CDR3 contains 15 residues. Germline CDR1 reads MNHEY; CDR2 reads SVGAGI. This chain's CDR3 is CASSPGQGANYGYTF. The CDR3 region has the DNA TGTGCCAGCAGTCCTGGACAGGGAGCTAACTATGGCTACACCTTC.

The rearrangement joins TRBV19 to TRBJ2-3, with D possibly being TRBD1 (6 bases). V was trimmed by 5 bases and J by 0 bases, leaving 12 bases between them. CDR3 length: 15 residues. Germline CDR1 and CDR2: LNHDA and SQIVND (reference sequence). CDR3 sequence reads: CASSPRGHSTDTQYF. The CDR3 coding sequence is TGTGCCAGTAGTCCCCGGGGACATAGCACAGATACGCAGTATTTT.

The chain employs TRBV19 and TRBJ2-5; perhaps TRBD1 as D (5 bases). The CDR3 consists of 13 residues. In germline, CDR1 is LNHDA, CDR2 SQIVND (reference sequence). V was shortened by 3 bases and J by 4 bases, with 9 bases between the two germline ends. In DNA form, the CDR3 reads TGTGCCAGTAGTATGTTACAGGCAGAGACCCAGTACTTC. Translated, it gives CASSMLQAETQYF.

The CDR3 loop reads CSVPQGLNTEAFF. The CDR3, as DNA: TGCAGCGTGCCCCAAGGGTTGAACACTGAAGCTTTCTTT. The chain links TRBV29-1 to TRBJ1-1; D is ambiguous. Between the trimmed V and J ends, which lost 6 bases and 0 bases, there was a span of 11 bases. CDR3 length: 13 residues. The V gene's germline CDR1 is SQVTM and CDR2 ANQGSEA. The variable domain in full, with the rest retrieved from reference TRBV29-1 and TRBJ1-1, is SAVISQKPSRDICQRGTSLTIQCQVDSQVTMMFWYRQQPGQSLTLIATANQGSEATYESGFVIDKFPISRPNLTFSTLTVSNMSPEDSSIYLCSVPQGLNTEAFFGQGTRLTVV.

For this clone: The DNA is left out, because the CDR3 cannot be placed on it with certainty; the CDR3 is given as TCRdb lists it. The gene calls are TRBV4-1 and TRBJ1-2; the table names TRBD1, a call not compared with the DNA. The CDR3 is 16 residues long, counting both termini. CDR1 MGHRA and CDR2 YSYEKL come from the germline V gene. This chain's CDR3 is CASSQDSGQGRGGYTF.

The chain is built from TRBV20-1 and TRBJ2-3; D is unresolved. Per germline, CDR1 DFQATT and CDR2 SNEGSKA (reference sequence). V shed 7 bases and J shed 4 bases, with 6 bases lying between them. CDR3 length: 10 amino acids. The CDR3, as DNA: TGCAGTGGTTGGGCAGATACGCAGTATTTT. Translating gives CSGWADTQYF.

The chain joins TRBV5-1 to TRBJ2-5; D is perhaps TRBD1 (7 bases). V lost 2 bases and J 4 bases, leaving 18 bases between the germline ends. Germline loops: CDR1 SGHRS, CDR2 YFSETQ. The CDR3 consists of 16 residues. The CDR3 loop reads CASSFYEQGRGETQYF. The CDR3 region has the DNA TGCGCCAGCAGCTTCTACGAACAGGGGCGGGGAGAGACCCAGTACTTC.

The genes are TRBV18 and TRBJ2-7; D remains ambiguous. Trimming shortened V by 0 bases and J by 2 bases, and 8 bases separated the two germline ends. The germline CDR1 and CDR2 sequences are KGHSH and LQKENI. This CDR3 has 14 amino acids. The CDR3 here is CASSPPAGTYEQYF. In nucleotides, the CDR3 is TGTGCCAGCTCACCACCAGCAGGTACCTACGAGCAGTACTTC.

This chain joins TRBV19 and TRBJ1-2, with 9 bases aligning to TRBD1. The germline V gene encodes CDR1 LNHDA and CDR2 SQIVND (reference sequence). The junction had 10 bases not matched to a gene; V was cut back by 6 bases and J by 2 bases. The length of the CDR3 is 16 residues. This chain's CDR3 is CASSPGGTGFNYGYTF. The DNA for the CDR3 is TGTGCCAGTAGCCCAGGGGGGACAGGGTTCAACTATGGCTACACCTTC.

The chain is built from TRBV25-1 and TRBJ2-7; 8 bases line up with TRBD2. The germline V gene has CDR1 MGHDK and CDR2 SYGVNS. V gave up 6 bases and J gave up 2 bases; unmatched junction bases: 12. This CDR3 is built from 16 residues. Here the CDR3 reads CASSPRGGPIPYEQYF. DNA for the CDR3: TGTGCCAGCAGCCCCCGGGGGGGGCCAATACCCTACGAGCAGTACTTC.

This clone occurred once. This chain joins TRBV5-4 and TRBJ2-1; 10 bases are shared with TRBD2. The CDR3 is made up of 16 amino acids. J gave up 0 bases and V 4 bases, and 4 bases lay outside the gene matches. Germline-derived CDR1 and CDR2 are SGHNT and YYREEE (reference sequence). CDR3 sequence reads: CASSQSGGASYNEQFF. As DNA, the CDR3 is TGTGCCAGCAGCCAGAGCGGGGGGGCCTCCTACAATGAGCAGTTCTTC.

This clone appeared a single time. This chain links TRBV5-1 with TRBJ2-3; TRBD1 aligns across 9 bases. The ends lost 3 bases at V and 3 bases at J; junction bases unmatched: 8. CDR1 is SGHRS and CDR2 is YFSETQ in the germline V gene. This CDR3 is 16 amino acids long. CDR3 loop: CASSSFGTGTTDTQYF. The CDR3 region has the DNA TGCGCCAGCAGCTCGTTCGGGACAGGGACGACAGATACGCAGTATTTT.

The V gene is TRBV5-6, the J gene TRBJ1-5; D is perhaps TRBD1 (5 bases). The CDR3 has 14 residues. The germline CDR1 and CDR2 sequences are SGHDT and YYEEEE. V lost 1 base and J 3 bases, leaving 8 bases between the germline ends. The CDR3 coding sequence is TGTGCCAGCAGCTTGTGGGGGGTCAATCAGCCCCAGCATTTT. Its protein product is CASSLWGVNQPQHF.

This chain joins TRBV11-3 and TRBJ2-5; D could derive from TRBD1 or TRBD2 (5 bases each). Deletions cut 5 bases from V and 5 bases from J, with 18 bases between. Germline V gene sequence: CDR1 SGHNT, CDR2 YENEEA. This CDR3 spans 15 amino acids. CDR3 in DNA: TGTGCCAGCAGCCTGAGCAGGGACCTCATGGAGACCCAGTACTTC. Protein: CASSLSRDLMETQYF.

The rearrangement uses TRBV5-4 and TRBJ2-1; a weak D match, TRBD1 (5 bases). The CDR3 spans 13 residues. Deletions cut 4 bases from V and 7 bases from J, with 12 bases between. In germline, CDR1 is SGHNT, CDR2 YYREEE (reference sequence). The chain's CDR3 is CASSPTNRNEQFF. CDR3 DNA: TGTGCCAGCAGCCCGACAAACAGGAATGAGCAGTTCTTC.

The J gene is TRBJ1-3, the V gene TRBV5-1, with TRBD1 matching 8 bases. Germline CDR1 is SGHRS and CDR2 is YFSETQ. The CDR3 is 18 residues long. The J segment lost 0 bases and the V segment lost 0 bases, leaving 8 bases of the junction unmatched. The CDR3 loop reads CASSLGGAGGTSGNTIYF. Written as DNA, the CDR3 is TGCGCCAGCAGCTTGGGAGGGGCAGGGGGCACCTCTGGAAACACCATATATTTT.